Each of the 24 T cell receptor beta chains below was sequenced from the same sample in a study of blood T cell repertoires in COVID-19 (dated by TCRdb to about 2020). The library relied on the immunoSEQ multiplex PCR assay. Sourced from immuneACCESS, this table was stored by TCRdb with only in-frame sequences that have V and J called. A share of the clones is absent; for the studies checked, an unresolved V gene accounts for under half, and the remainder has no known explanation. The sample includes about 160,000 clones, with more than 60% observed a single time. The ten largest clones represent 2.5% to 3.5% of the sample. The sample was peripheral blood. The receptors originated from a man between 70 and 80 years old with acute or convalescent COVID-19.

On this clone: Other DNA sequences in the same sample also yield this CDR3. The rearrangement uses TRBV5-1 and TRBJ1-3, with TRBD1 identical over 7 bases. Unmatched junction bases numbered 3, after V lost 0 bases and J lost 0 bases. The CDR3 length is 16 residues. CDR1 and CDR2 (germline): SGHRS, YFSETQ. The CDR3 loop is CASSLDRGYSGNTIYF. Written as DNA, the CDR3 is TGCGCCAGCAGCTTGGACAGGGGTTACTCTGGAAACACCATATATTTT.

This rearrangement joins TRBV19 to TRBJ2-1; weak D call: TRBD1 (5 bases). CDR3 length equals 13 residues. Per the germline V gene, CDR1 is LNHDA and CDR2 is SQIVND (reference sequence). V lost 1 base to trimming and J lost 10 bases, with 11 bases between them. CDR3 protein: CASSIGRAGEQFF. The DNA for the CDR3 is TGTGCCAGTAGTATAGGCAGGGCTGGCGAGCAGTTCTTC. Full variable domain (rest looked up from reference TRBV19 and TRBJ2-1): DGGITQSPKYLFRKEGQNVTLSCEQNLNHDAMYWYRQDPGQGLRLIYYSQIVNDFQKGDIAEGYSVSREKKESFPLTVTSAQKNPTAFYLCASSIGRAGEQFFGPGTRLTVL.

For the CDR3, the DNA is TGCGCCAGCAGTGAGTCCTGGAGAATCTATAGCAATCAGCCCCAGCATTTT. It is translated as CASSESWRIYSNQPQHF. The rearrangement uses TRBV10-1 and TRBJ1-5; D is unresolved. The CDR3 has 17 amino acids. V lost 0 bases and J 0 bases, leaving 12 bases between the germline ends. Germline CDR1 WNHNN, CDR2 SYGVQD (reference sequence).

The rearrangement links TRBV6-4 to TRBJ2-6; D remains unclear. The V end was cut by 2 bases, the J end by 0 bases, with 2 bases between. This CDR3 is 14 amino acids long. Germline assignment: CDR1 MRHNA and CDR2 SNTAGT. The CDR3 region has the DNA TGTGCCAGCAGTGACCGCTCTGGGGCCAACGTCCTGACTTTC. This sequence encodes CASSDRSGANVLTF.

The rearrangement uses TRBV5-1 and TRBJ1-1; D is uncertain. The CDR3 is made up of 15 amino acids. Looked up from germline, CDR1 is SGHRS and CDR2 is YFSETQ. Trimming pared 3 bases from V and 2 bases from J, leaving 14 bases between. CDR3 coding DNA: TGCGCCAGCAGCTCCGACCCGGCGGGTAACACTGAAGCTTTCTTT. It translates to CASSSDPAGNTEAFF.

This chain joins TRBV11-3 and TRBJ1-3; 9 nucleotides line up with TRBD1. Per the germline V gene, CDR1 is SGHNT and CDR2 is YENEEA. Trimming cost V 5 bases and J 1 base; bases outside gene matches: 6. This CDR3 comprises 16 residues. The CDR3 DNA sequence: TGTGCCAGCAGCCTGGGACAGGGAGCTTCTGGAAACACCATATATTTT. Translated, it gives CASSLGQGASGNTIYF. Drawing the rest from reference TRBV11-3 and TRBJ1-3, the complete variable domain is EAGVVQSPRYKIIEKKQPVAFWCNPISGHNTLYWYLQNLGQGPELLIRYENEEAVDDSQLPKDRFSAERLKGVDSTLKIQPAELGDSAVYLCASSLGQGASGNTIYFGEGSWLTVV.

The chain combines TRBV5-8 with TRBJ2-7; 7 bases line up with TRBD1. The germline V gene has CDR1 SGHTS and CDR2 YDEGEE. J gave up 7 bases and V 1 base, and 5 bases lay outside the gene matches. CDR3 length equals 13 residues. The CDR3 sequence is CASSLLRGREQYF. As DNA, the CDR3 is TGTGCCAGCAGCTTGCTTAGGGGGCGTGAGCAGTACTTC.

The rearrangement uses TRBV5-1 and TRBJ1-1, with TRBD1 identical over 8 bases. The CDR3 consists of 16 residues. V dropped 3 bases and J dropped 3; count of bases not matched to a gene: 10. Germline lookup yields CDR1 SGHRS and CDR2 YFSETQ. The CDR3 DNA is TGCGCCAGCAGCTCACCATCGACAGGGGTTTACACTGAAGCTTTCTTT. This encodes CASSSPSTGVYTEAFF.

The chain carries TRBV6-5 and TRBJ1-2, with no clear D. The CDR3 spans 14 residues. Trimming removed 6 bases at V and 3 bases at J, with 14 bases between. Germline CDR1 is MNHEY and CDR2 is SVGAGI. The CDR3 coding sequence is TGTGCCAGCAGAGACCCAAACGGGGACTATGGCTACACCTTC. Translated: CASRDPNGDYGYTF.

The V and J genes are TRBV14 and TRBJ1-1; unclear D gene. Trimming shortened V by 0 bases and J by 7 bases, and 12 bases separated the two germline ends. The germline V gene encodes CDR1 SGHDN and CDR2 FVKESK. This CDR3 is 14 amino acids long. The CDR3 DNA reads TGTGCCAGCAGCCAAGAAAGTTGGAGGAATGAAGCTTTCTTT. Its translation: CASSQESWRNEAFF. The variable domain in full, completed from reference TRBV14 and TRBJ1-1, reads EAGVTQFPSHSVIEKGQTVTLRCDPISGHDNLYWYRRVMGKEIKFLLHFVKESKQDESGMPNNRFLAERTGGTYSTLKVQPAELEDSGVYFCASSQESWRNEAFFGQGTRLTVV.

The CDR3 DNA follows: TGTGCCAGCAGTACCGTACAGGGGGCGAACACTGAAGCTTTCTTT. It codes for CASSTVQGANTEAFF. The rearrangement links TRBV6-4 to TRBJ1-1, with 9 positions matching TRBD1. The CDR3 has 15 amino acids. Germline loops: CDR1 MRHNA, CDR2 SNTAGT. After removal of 5 bases from V and 1 base from J, the junction contained 5 bases not matched to a gene.

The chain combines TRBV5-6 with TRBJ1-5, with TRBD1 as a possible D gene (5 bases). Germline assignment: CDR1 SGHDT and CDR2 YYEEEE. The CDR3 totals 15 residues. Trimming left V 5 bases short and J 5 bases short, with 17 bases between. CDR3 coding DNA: TGTGCCAGCAGAAAGGGGTTTAACGTGGATCAGCCCCAGCATTTT. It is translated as CASRKGFNVDQPQHF.

CDR3 amino acids: CASSLQQGPDTQYF. As DNA, the CDR3 is TGTGCCAGCAGCTTGCAACAGGGGCCAGATACGCAGTATTTT. The chain has TRBV5-6 and TRBJ2-3, with TRBD1 identical over 7 bases. J lost 4 bases, V lost 1 base, and 3 bases had no gene match. The CDR3 runs 14 residues. In germline, CDR1 is SGHDT, CDR2 YYEEEE.

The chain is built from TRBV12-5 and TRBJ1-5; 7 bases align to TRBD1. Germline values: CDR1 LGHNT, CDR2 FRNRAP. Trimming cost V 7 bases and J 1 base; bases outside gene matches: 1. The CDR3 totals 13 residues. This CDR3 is CASDRGSNQPQHF. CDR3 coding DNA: TGTGCTAGTGACAGGGGAAGCAATCAGCCCCAGCATTTT.

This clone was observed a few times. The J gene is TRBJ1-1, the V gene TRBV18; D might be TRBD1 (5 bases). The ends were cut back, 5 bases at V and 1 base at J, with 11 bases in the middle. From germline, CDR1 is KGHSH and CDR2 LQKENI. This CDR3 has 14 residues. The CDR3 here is CASSEGVGNTEAFF. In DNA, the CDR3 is TGTGCCAGCTCAGAAGGGGTCGGGAACACTGAAGCTTTCTTT.

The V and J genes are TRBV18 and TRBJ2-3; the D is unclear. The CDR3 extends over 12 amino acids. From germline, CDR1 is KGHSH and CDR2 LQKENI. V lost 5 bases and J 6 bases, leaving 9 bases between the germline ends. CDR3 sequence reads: CASSGSRDTQYF. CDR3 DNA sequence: TGTGCCAGCTCAGGCTCTAGGGATACGCAGTATTTT.

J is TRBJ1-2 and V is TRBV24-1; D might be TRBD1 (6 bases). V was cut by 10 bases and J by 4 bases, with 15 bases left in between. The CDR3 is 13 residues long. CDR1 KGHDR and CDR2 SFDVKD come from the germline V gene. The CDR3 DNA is TGTGCCACAAAGGACAGTCTCTCCTATGGCTACACCTTC. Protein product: CATKDSLSYGYTF.

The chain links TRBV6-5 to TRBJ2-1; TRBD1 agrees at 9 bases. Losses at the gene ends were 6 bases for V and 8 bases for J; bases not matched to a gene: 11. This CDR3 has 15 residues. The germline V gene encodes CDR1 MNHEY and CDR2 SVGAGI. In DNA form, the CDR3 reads TGTGCCAGCAGCTTACCGGGACAGGGTACCGATGAGCAGTTCTTC. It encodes CASSLPGQGTDEQFF.

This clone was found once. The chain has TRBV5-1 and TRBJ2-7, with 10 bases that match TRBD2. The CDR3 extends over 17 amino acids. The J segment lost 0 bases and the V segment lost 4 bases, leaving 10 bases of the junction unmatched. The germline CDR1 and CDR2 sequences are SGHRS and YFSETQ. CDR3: CASSHGLAVSSSYEQYF. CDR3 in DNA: TGCGCCAGCAGCCACGGACTAGCGGTTTCGAGCTCCTACGAGCAGTACTTC.

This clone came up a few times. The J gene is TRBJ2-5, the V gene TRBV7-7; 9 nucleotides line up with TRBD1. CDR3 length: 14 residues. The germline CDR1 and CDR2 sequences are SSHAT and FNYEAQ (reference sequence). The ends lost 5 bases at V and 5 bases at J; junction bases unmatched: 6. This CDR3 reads CASSATGGEETQYF. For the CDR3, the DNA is TGTGCCAGCAGCGCAACAGGGGGCGAGGAGACCCAGTACTTC.

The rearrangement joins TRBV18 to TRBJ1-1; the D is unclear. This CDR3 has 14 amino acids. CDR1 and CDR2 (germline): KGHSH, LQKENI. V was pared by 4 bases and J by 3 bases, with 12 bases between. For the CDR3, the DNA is TGTGCCAGCTCACAGCGGGCGAGCGACACTGAAGCTTTCTTT. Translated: CASSQRASDTEAFF.

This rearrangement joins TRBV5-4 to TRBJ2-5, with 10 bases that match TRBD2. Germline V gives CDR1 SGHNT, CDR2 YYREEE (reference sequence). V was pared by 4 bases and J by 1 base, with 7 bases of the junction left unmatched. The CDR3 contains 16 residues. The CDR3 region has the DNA TGTGCCAGCAGCCAGGCGCTAGCGGGGGCCCAAGAGACCCAGTACTTC. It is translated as CASSQALAGAQETQYF.

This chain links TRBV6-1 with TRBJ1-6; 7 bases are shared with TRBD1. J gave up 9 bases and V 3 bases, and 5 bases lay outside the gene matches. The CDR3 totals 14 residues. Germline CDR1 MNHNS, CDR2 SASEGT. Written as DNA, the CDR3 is TGTGCCAGCAGTGAGGGGGACAGATTTTCACCCCTCCACTTT. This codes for CASSEGDRFSPLHF.

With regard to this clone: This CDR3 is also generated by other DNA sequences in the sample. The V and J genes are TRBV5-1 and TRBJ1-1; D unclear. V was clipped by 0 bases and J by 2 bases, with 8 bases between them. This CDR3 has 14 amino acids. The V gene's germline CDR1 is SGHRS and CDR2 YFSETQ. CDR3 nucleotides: TGCGCCAGCAGCTTGGCCGGCGGTAACACTGAAGCTTTCTTT. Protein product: CASSLAGGNTEAFF.